Given below is one T cell receptor beta chain in context. The data stem from a study of PD-1 blockade in classical Hodgkin lymphoma. Assay used: immunoSEQ multiplex PCR; TCRdb lists only in-frame clones, some missing. The profile shows nearly 20,000 clones, roughly 72% of them singletons. Germline V gives CDR1 MNHEY, CDR2 SMNVEV (reference sequence). The CDR3 sequence is 12 residues long. With 8 bases clipped from V and 5 bases from J, the junction kept 5 bases outside the gene matches. Time point of the sample: cycle 4 day 1 (C4D1), after five to seven weeks of nivolumab. Each of the patients experienced relapse following autologous stem cell transplantation, and their brentuximab vedotin exposure differed.

The sample consisted of peripheral blood mononuclear cells (PBMCs), taken before the fourth cycle of nivolumab. The TCR was taken from a human donor with classical Hodgkin lymphoma. The rearrangement joins TRBV27 to TRBJ1-1; TRBD1 agrees at 7 bases. The CDR3 sequence: CASGEQGTEAFF. CDR3 sequence (DNA): TGTGCCAGCGGAGAACAGGGGACTGAAGCTTTCTTT.